What follows are 28 T cell receptor beta chains derived from one specimen sequenced in a study of OX40 agonist ivuxolimab in advanced cancers. The method was immunoSEQ multiplex PCR; TCRdb's version includes in-frame clones alone and lacks a portion of them. The table has tens of thousands of clones, roughly nine tenths seen once. This sample comprised CD4+ or CD8+ T cells sorted from blood, obtained in a trial of the OX40 agonist ivuxolimab. These receptors were collected from an adult with an advanced solid tumor such as melanoma, head and neck, liver or kidney cancer.

Concerning this clone: At one end, the junction sequence differs from germline, possibly due to a read error. The chain links TRBV9 to TRBJ2-3, with TRBD2 matching over 9 bases. In germline, CDR1 is SGDLS, CDR2 YYNGEE. The CDR3 runs to 16 residues. As DNA, the CDR3 is TGTGCCAGCAGCGTGGGGACCGGGACTAGCAAAGATACGCAGTATTTT. Protein product: CASSVGTGTSKDTQYF.

The V call is TRBV6-1, the J call TRBJ1-1; D is undetermined. This CDR3 region has 13 residues. V lost 6 bases, J lost 3 bases, and 11 bases lay in between. Looked up from germline, CDR1 is MNHNS and CDR2 is SASEGT. The CDR3 region has the DNA TGTGCCAGCAGCCGACGGATGGACACTGAAGCTTTCTTT. Protein: CASSRRMDTEAFF.

V and J are TRBV2 and TRBJ2-2; 7 positions match TRBD2. With V trimmed by 6 bases and J by 7 bases, 11 bases remained unmatched. In germline, CDR1 is SNHLY, CDR2 FYNNEI. There are 15 residues in the CDR3. This CDR3 is CASRRGTTSGGELFF. DNA for the CDR3: TGTGCCAGCAGGCGAGGGACTACCTCAGGCGGGGAGCTGTTTTTT.

In DNA form, the CDR3 reads TGTGCCACCAGCATGGCAGATACGCAGTATTTT. Its protein product is CATSMADTQYF. This rearrangement joins TRBV15 to TRBJ2-3; D gene unclear. Per the germline V gene, CDR1 is LNHNV and CDR2 is YYDKDF (reference sequence). V lost 4 bases and J 4 bases, leaving 3 bases between the germline ends. CDR3 size: 11 residues. The variable domain in full, completed from reference TRBV15 and TRBJ2-3, reads DAMVIQNPRYQVTQFGKPVTLSCSQTLNHNVMYWYQQKSSQAPKLLFHYYDKDFNNEADTPDNFQSRRPNTSFCFLDIRSPGLGDTAMYLCATSMADTQYFGPGTRLTVL.

The chain couples TRBV5-1 to TRBJ2-1; the match to TRBD1 covers 7 bases. The CDR3 runs 15 residues. Germline V gene sequence: CDR1 SGHRS, CDR2 YFSETQ. The V gene end was trimmed by 2 bases and the J gene end by 4 bases; junction bases not matched to a gene: 6. For the CDR3, the DNA is TGCGCCAGCAGCTTAAACCCGACAGGGTACAATGAGCAGTTCTTC. This sequence encodes CASSLNPTGYNEQFF.

The CDR3 sequence is CASSRKSPGEFSGTEAFF. In nucleotides, the CDR3 is TGTGCCAGCAGCCGTAAATCCCCGGGTGAATTCTCTGGCACTGAAGCTTTCTTT. The chain is built from TRBV27 and TRBJ1-1, with D unresolved. Deletions cut 6 bases from V and 4 bases from J, with 27 bases between. The CDR3 has 18 amino acids. The germline gives CDR1 MNHEY, CDR2 SMNVEV (reference sequence).

This clone was seen a single time. This chain links TRBV6-6 with TRBJ1-1; no firm D call. Trimming cost V 0 bases and J 8 bases, with 10 bases left between them. The CDR3 runs 13 residues. CDR1 and CDR2 from the germline V gene are MNHNY and SVGAGI (reference sequence). The CDR3 reads CASSYSVGVEAFF. The CDR3 coding sequence is TGTGCCAGCAGTTACTCGGTCGGGGTAGAAGCTTTCTTT.

The chain carries TRBV19 and TRBJ1-2, with D possibly being TRBD1 (5 bases). Trimming stripped 5 bases from V and 4 bases from J, with 23 bases between. Germline-derived CDR1 and CDR2 are LNHDA and SQIVND (reference sequence). The CDR3 has 17 amino acids. The CDR3 coding sequence is TGTGCCAGTAGTGGGGCGGCTGGCCAGCCTTATGGCTATGGCTACACCTTC. Protein product: CASSGAAGQPYGYGYTF.

This chain joins TRBV5-1 and TRBJ1-1, with D uncertain. V gave up 0 bases and J gave up 0 bases, with 9 bases separating them. This CDR3 spans 15 amino acids. Germline V gene sequence: CDR1 SGHRS, CDR2 YFSETQ. The chain's CDR3 is CASSLAGPMNTEAFF. DNA of the CDR3: TGCGCCAGCAGCTTGGCCGGGCCCATGAACACTGAAGCTTTCTTT.

This clone was found once. This chain links TRBV29-1 with TRBJ2-5; D perhaps matches TRBD2 (5 bases). The CDR3 is 12 amino acids. Germline-derived CDR1 and CDR2 are SQVTM and ANQGSEA. Trimming took 2 bases from V and 4 from J, leaving 8 bases between them. The CDR3 sequence: CSVESGGETQYF. The CDR3 nucleotides are TGCAGCGTTGAATCTGGAGGAGAGACCCAGTACTTC.

The V and J genes are TRBV11-3 and TRBJ1-1; unclear D gene. V lost 0 bases and J lost 9, with 14 bases in between. From germline, CDR1 is SGHNT and CDR2 YENEEA. This CDR3 spans 14 amino acids. The CDR3 reads CASSLDPPLLKAFF. The DNA of the CDR3 is TGTGCCAGCAGCTTAGACCCCCCACTGTTAAAAGCTTTCTTT. The variable domain in full, completed from reference TRBV11-3 and TRBJ1-1, reads EAGVVQSPRYKIIEKKQPVAFWCNPISGHNTLYWYLQNLGQGPELLIRYENEEAVDDSQLPKDRFSAERLKGVDSTLKIQPAELGDSAVYLCASSLDPPLLKAFFGQGTRLTVV.

The V call is TRBV19, the J call TRBJ1-1; D uncertain. Germline assignment: CDR1 LNHDA and CDR2 SQIVND (reference sequence). The CDR3 has 17 amino acids. Trimming cost V 3 bases and J 0 bases, with 17 bases left between them. The CDR3 sequence is CASSMSLNNIMNTEAFF. CDR3 DNA sequence: TGTGCCAGTAGTATGTCTCTCAATAACATAATGAACACTGAAGCTTTCTTT.

The chain uses TRBV6-6 and TRBJ2-7, with D perhaps TRBD1 (6 bases). The germline V gene encodes CDR1 MNHNY and CDR2 SVGAGI (reference sequence). The V and J ends lost 11 bases and 2 bases respectively, with 13 bases between them. This CDR3 contains 12 residues. DNA of the CDR3: TGTGCCGCTGGACAGTTAACCTACGAGCAGTACTTC. Translation gives CAAGQLTYEQYF.

The chain recombines TRBV7-9 with TRBJ1-2, with D hard to call. The V gene's germline CDR1 is SEHNR and CDR2 FQNEAQ (reference sequence). V was shortened by 3 bases and J by 10 bases, with 12 bases between the two germline ends. The CDR3 extends over 12 amino acids. CDR3 amino acids: CASSFARQDYTF. The CDR3 DNA sequence: TGTGCCAGCAGCTTCGCCCGCCAGGACTACACCTTC. Full variable domain (missing parts from reference TRBV7-9 and TRBJ1-2): DTGVSQNPRHKITKRGQNVTFRCDPISEHNRLYWYRQTLGQGPEFLTYFQNEAQLEKSRLLSDRFSAERPKGSFSTLEIQRTEQGDSAMYLCASSFARQDYTFGSGTRLTVV.

This rearrangement joins TRBV28 to TRBJ1-3; D uncertain. V lost 4 bases to trimming and J lost 8 bases, with 9 bases between them. Germline assignment: CDR1 MDHEN and CDR2 SYDVKM. This CDR3 is 12 amino acids long. CDR3 DNA sequence: TGTGCCAGCAGTTCCAGCGAGTACACCATATATTTT. Translation: CASSSSEYTIYF.

V usage is TRBV5-4 and J usage is TRBJ2-7; 7 bases are a match to TRBD1. The V gene end was trimmed by 4 bases and the J gene end by 3 bases; junction bases not matched to a gene: 10. The CDR3 totals 15 residues. CDR1 is SGHNT, CDR2 YYREEE, per germline (reference sequence). As DNA, the CDR3 is TGTGCCAGCAGCGGGGGACAGAGGATTGACTACGAGCAGTACTTC. Translation gives CASSGGQRIDYEQYF.

This rearrangement joins TRBV10-3 to TRBJ1-5; no definite D call. V lost 1 base and J lost 7, with 11 bases in between. Germline loops: CDR1 ENHRY, CDR2 SYGVKD. The CDR3 consists of 14 residues. The CDR3 nucleotides read TGTGCCATCAGTGAGTTCCCTGGAGGCCAGCCCCAGCATTTT. Amino acids: CAISEFPGGQPQHF.

The chain recombines TRBV4-3 with TRBJ1-6; no reliable D call. V lost 1 base to trimming and J lost 2 bases, with 3 bases between them. This CDR3 contains 14 residues. The germline gives CDR1 LGHNA, CDR2 YSLEER. The CDR3 coding sequence is TGCGCCAGCAGCCAAGGACCCTATAATTCACCCCTCCACTTT. This translates into CASSQGPYNSPLHF.

The chain carries TRBV7-8 and TRBJ2-7, with D maybe TRBD2 (5 bases). The germline CDR1 and CDR2 sequences are SGHVS and FQNEAQ. V lost 5 bases and J 6 bases, leaving 17 bases between the germline ends. CDR3 length: 14 amino acids. CDR3 coding DNA: TGTGCCAGCAGCGTCCTCCGGGATGTGGGCGAGCAGTACTTC. This sequence encodes CASSVLRDVGEQYF.

The V and J genes are TRBV7-9 and TRBJ2-1; 9 bases map to TRBD1. CDR3 length: 14 residues. V was clipped by 8 bases and J by 9 bases; unmatched bases: 11. Germline CDR1 reads SEHNR; CDR2 reads FQNEAQ (reference sequence). CDR3 loop: CASDPGQGDGEQFF. CDR3 coding DNA: TGTGCCAGCGATCCGGGACAGGGTGACGGTGAGCAGTTCTTC. The full variable domain, its missing parts supplied by reference TRBV7-9 and TRBJ2-1, is DTGVSQNPRHKITKRGQNVTFRCDPISEHNRLYWYRQTLGQGPEFLTYFQNEAQLEKSRLLSDRFSAERPKGSFSTLEIQRTEQGDSAMYLCASDPGQGDGEQFFGPGTRLTVL.

V usage is TRBV5-1 and J usage is TRBJ2-2; 7 bases are shared with TRBD1. This CDR3 contains 16 residues. J lost 0 bases, V lost 2 bases, and 4 bases had no gene match. Per the germline V gene, CDR1 is SGHRS and CDR2 is YFSETQ. CDR3 residues: CASSLAGTANTGELFF. The CDR3 DNA is TGCGCCAGCAGCTTAGCCGGGACAGCGAACACCGGGGAGCTGTTTTTT.

The V and J genes are TRBV5-5 and TRBJ1-5; no definite D call. Trimming took off 4 bases at V and 7 bases at J, with 12 bases between the two ends. The CDR3 loop spans 13 amino acids. The germline CDR1 and CDR2 sequences are SGHKS and YYEKEE (reference sequence). CDR3 sequence: CASSREQGQPQHF. The CDR3 coding sequence is TGTGCCAGCAGCCGGGAGCAAGGGCAGCCCCAGCATTTT.

The genes are TRBV7-9 and TRBJ2-2, with TRBD1 as a possible D gene (5 bases). Trimming took 5 bases from V and 1 from J, leaving 14 bases between them. CDR1 and CDR2 from the germline V gene are SEHNR and FQNEAQ (reference sequence). The CDR3 covers 16 residues. The CDR3 nucleotides read TGTGCCAGCAGCCGAGGTTCGACAGTGAACACCGGGGAGCTGTTTTTT. It yields the protein CASSRGSTVNTGELFF.

The gene calls are TRBV10-2 and TRBJ1-4; no clear D gene. The germline V gene encodes CDR1 WSHSY and CDR2 SAAADI. This CDR3 comprises 12 residues. The germline V and J ends were trimmed by 4 bases and 8 bases, with 8 bases remaining between them. CDR3 region: CASSGVGEKLFF. In DNA, the CDR3 is TGCGCCAGCAGTGGGGTAGGCGAAAAACTGTTTTTT.

The chain combines TRBV11-2 with TRBJ2-5, with 9 bases fitting TRBD1. The V segment lost 5 bases and the J segment 2 bases; nucleotides outside the gene matches: 12. This CDR3 comprises 17 residues. Germline CDR1 and CDR2: SGHAT and FQNNGV. The CDR3 region has the DNA TGTGCCAGCAGCAGTATAAAGGGGACAGGGCCTCAAGAGACCCAGTACTTC. It specifies CASSSIKGTGPQETQYF.

The CDR3 here is CASSRGQRTYEQYF. The CDR3 bases are TGTGCCAGCAGTAGGGGACAGCGAACCTACGAGCAGTACTTC. The chain joins TRBV7-2 to TRBJ2-7, with 7 bases that match TRBD1. The CDR3 loop spans 14 amino acids. CDR1 and CDR2 (germline): SGHTA, FQGNSA. Trimming at V came to 6 bases and at J to 2 bases, leaving 7 bases not matched to a gene.

The chain is built from TRBV20-1 and TRBJ2-7; no firm D call. The CDR3 extends over 11 amino acids. Germline values: CDR1 DFQATT, CDR2 SNEGSKA (reference sequence). Trimming removed 6 bases from V and 4 bases from J, with 10 bases in between. The CDR3 nucleotides read TGCAGTGCCGGTGGTGTTTACGAGCAGTACTTC. Amino acid sequence: CSAGGVYEQYF.

A single count supports this clone. The chain is built from TRBV18 and TRBJ1-1, with D perhaps TRBD1 (5 bases). The CDR3 has 20 amino acids. Trimming cost V 3 bases and J 2 bases, with 28 bases left between them. Germline values: CDR1 KGHSH, CDR2 LQKENI. DNA of the CDR3: TGTGCCAGCTCACCCCCGAGAGGGGCTGGCTTAGCCTCAACCAACACTGAAGCTTTCTTT. This translates into CASSPPRGAGLASTNTEAFF. Looking up the rest from reference TRBV18 and TRBJ1-1 gives the full variable domain: NAGVMQNPRHLVRRRGQEARLRCSPMKGHSHVYWYRQLPEEGLKFMVYLQKENIIDESGMPKERFSAEFPKEGPSILRIQQVVRGDSAAYFCASSPPRGAGLASTNTEAFFGQGTRLTVV.